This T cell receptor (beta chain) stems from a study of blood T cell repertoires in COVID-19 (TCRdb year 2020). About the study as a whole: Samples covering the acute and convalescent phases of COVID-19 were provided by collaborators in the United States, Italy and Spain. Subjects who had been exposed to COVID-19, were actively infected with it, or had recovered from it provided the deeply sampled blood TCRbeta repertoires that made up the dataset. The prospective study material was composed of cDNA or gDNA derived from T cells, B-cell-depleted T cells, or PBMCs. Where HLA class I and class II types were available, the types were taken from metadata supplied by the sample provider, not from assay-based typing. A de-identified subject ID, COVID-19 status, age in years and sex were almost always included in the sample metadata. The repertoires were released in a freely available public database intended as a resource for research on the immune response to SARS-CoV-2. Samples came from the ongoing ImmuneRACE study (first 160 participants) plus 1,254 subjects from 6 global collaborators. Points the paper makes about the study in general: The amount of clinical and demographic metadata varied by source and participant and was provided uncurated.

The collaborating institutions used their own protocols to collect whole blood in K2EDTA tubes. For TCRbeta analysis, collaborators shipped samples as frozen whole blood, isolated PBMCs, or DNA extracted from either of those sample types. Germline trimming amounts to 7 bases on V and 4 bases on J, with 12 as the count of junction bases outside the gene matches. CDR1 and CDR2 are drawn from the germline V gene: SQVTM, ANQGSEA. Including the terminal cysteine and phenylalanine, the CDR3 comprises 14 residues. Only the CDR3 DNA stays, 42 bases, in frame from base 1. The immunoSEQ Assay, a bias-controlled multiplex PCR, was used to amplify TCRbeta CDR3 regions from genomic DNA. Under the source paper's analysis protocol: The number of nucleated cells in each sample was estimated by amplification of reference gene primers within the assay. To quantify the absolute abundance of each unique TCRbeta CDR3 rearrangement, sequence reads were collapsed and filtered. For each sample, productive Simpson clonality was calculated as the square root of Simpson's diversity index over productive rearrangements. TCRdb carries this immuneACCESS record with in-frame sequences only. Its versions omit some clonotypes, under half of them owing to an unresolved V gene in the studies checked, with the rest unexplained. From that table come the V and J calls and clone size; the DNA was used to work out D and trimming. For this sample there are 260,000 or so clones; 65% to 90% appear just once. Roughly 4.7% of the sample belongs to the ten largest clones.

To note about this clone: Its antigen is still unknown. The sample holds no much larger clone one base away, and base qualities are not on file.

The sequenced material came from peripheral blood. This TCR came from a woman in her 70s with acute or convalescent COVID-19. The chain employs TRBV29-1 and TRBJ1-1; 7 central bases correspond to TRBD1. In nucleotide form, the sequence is TGCAGCGCCCAACCCACAGGACAGGCCACTGAAGCTTTCTTT. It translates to CSAQPTGQATEAFF.